This record covers a single T cell receptor (beta chain). These data come from a study of T cell responses to AZD1222 COVID-19 vaccine. TCRdb's table, derived via immunoSEQ multiplex PCR, lists solely in-frame clones and lacks some. Of about 120,000 clones listed, roughly 90% are singletons. V shed 4 bases and J shed 0 bases, with 8 bases lying between them. The CDR3 sequence is 14 residues long. CDR1 and CDR2 from the germline V gene are LGHDT and YNNKEL (reference sequence). The chain couples TRBV3-1 (or the pseudogene TRBV3-2) to TRBJ2-3; D not resolved. The sequenced sample was peripheral blood, obtained on day 0 of AZD1222 vaccination. The sequence derives from an adult in good health. CDR3 sequence: CASSPSYSTDTQYF. CDR3 nucleotide sequence: TGTGCCAGCAGCCCCTCATATAGCACAGATACGCAGTATTTT.